The 8 T cell receptor beta chains below were found in one sample sequenced in a study of radiotherapy plus CTLA-4 blockade in lung cancer. Generated by immunoSEQ multiplex PCR, the TCRdb table keeps only in-frame clones and is missing some. The sample carries around 40,000 clones, about 85% recorded once. The sample consisted of peripheral blood, taken from a patient treated with radiotherapy plus ipilimumab. All receptors come from a human donor with non-small cell lung cancer who had stable disease on radiotherapy plus ipilimumab.

The gene calls are TRBV4-2 and TRBJ1-1, with D perhaps matching TRBD1 (5 bases). V lost 1 base and J lost 2, with 8 bases in between. This CDR3 region has 14 residues. The V gene's germline CDR1 is LGHNA and CDR2 YNFKEQ. The chain's CDR3 is CASSQVGGNTEAFF. The CDR3 coding sequence is TGTGCCAGCAGCCAAGTGGGGGGAAACACTGAAGCTTTCTTT.

A few counts support this clone. The chain joins TRBV5-6 to TRBJ2-7; TRBD2 aligns across 8 bases. Unmatched junction bases numbered 3, after V lost 4 bases and J lost 0 bases. There are 14 residues in the CDR3. Germline loops: CDR1 SGHDT, CDR2 YYEEEE. CDR3 region: CASSRLALSYEQYF. CDR3 DNA: TGTGCCAGCAGCCGACTAGCGCTCTCCTACGAGCAGTACTTC. The full variable domain, with the rest looked up from reference TRBV5-6 and TRBJ2-7, is DAGVTQSPTHLIKTRGQQVTLRCSPKSGHDTVSWYQQALGQGPQFIFQYYEEEERQRGNFPDRFSGHQFPNYSSELNVNALLLGDSALYLCASSRLALSYEQYFGPGTRLTVT.

The chain carries TRBV23-1 and TRBJ2-5, with TRBD2 identical over 9 bases. TRBV23-1 has ORF status, its function being uncertain. The CDR3 contains 15 residues. V gave up 6 bases and J gave up 3 bases; unmatched junction bases: 8. Here the CDR3 DNA reads TGCGCCAGCAGGCCTATAGCGGGAGAGGAAGAGACCCAGTACTTC. Translating it yields CASRPIAGEEETQYF.

This chain joins TRBV11-2 and TRBJ2-1, with a possible D match to TRBD1 (5 bases). The V gene lost 1 base and the J gene lost 7 bases, with 11 bases spanning the gap. Germline V CDR1 and CDR2: SGHAT, FQNNGV. The CDR3 is made up of 14 amino acids. CDR3 amino acids: CASSLVGRANEQFF. The CDR3 DNA reads as TGTGCCAGCAGCTTAGTAGGCAGGGCGAATGAGCAGTTCTTC. Drawing the rest from reference TRBV11-2 and TRBJ2-1, the complete variable domain is EAGVAQSPRYKIIEKRQSVAFWCNPISGHATLYWYQQILGQGPKLLIQFQNNGVVDDSQLPKDRFSAERLKGVDSTLKIQPAKLEDSAVYLCASSLVGRANEQFFGPGTRLTVL.

V gene TRBV28 combines with J gene TRBJ1-1; 7 bases match TRBD1. The V segment lost 6 bases and the J segment 3 bases; nucleotides outside the gene matches: 13. This CDR3 spans 16 amino acids. Germline-derived CDR1 and CDR2 are MDHEN and SYDVKM. The CDR3 here is CASSPIWPGGYTEAFF. The DNA for the CDR3 is TGTGCCAGCAGCCCGATCTGGCCAGGGGGATACACTGAAGCTTTCTTT.

V is TRBV7-9 and J is TRBJ2-2, with 10 bases aligning to TRBD2. Germline-derived CDR1 and CDR2 are SEHNR and FQNEAQ (reference sequence). The CDR3 consists of 16 residues. The J segment lost 10 bases and the V segment lost 5 bases, leaving 13 bases of the junction unmatched. CDR3 sequence: CASSKTRLAGVEELFF. The CDR3 coding sequence is TGTGCCAGCAGCAAAACGCGGCTAGCGGGAGTTGAGGAGCTGTTTTTT.

The chain combines TRBV5-4 with TRBJ1-2, with D possibly TRBD1 on 6 matching bases. The CDR3 spans 15 residues. Germline V gene lookup returns CDR1 SGHNT and CDR2 YYREEE (reference sequence). The V end was cut by 0 bases, the J end by 8 bases, with 17 bases between. The CDR3 DNA reads as TGTGCCAGCAGCTTGGAGGACTGGACGGGGGGCGGCTACACCTTC. Protein: CASSLEDWTGGGYTF.

This chain joins TRBV10-3 and TRBJ1-2; tentatively, D is TRBD1 (6 bases). Germline loops: CDR1 ENHRY, CDR2 SYGVKD. This CDR3 is 13 amino acids long. Trimming removed 6 bases at V and 4 bases at J, with 12 bases between. CDR3 region: CAISNREGYGYTF. CDR3 in DNA: TGTGCCATCAGCAACAGGGAAGGCTATGGCTACACCTTC.